Reported below is one TCR beta chain. This clone was observed a few times. Its cognate antigen has yet to be identified. Per-base quality was not reported, and no clone a single base away is much larger than it. For CDR1 and CDR2, the germline V gene lists MDHEN and SYDVKM. The junction shows trimming of 6 bases on V and 3 bases on J, and the gene matches do not reach 3 bases of it. Spanning cysteine to phenylalanine, the CDR3 consists of 15 amino acids. Kept here is only the CDR3 DNA, which spans 45 bases and is read in frame from base 1. The entry originates in a study of CD8+ T cells in alopecia areata (dated by TCRdb to between 2018 and 2020). As for the study more broadly: The treated patients took part in an open-label pilot trial in which moderate-to-severe alopecia areata was treated with oral tofacitinib at 5 to 10 mg twice daily. Patients on tofacitinib were biopsied at baseline and after 4 and 24 weeks of treatment, and several of the patients also had a later scalp biopsy. RNA came from the PAXgene miRNA kit for fixed scalp, the miRNeasy kit for PBMCs, and the RNeasy kit for mouse skin. Scalp clonality was compared among normal scalp (n=4), patchy alopecia areata scalp (n=8), and alopecia totalis/universalis scalp (n=8). On the human side, TCRbeta sequencing was run on scalp tissue and on sorted CD4+ and CD8+ peripheral blood T cells from healthy controls and from alopecia areata patients with either patchy or totalis/universalis disease. Tofacitinib was administered for 6 to 18 months, and 6 months of follow-up off drug were then conducted to assess delayed response and recurrence. Amplification of TCRbeta CDR3 regions was done by immunoSEQ multiplex PCR using 35 Vbeta forward primers and 13 Jbeta reverse primers. In both human patients and the C3H/HeJ mouse model, the study applied high-throughput TCRbeta sequencing to look at T cell clonal expansion in alopecia areata. Here is what the overall study found, with its caveats: Shared TCR sequences between patients were less evident than in mice, which may be partly attributable to HLA diversity in the patient population. Resident alphabeta T cells in normal human skin are also sequenced, complicating scalp TCR repertoire analysis, unlike mouse skin dominated by gammadelta T cells. Higher clonality and more expanded CD8+ clones were observed in lesional scalp than in normal scalp, particularly in alopecia totalis/universalis, a finding suggestive of antigenic drive.

Lesional scalp punch biopsies and peripheral blood were collected from alopecia areata patients. PBMCs were isolated by density centrifugation and stained for CD3, CD4 and CD8, and CD4+ and CD8+ T cells were sorted on a FACSAria. The library came from the immunoSEQ multiplex PCR assay. RNA was extracted from all samples and reverse transcribed into cDNA as template for TCR sequencing. SuperScript III was used to make first-strand cDNA, primed with a 2:1 mix of oligo-dT and random hexamers. A synthetic immune receptor repertoire was used to assess amplification bias, and residual bias was removed computationally. In the original analysis: Raw reads were preprocessed to remove errors, and CDR3 was defined by IMGT conventions from the conserved cysteine to phenylalanine. To get clonality, Shannon entropy was normalized by log2 of the number of productive unique TCRs and the result was subtracted from 1. Whether scalp clones were CD4 or CD8 was inferred by matching scalp TCRbeta sequences against CD4 and CD8 repertoires sorted from blood. In its TCRdb copy, this immuneACCESS table keeps in-frame sequences only and misses some clones. Where compared with another copy, unresolved V genes explain less than half of these, and the others have no known cause. The V and J calls and clone size were taken over from that table, and D and trimming were inferred from the DNA. The sample profile shows 150,000 or so clones; 45% to 60% of them were found once. The ten largest account for around 6.8% of the sample.

The specimen was CD4+ T cells sorted from blood. Here the chain combines TRBV28 and TRBJ2-6; 9 bases in the middle match TRBD1. The TCR comes from a human donor with alopecia areata. The DNA sequence is as follows: TGTGCCAGCAGGACAGGGGGAGGTGGGGCCAACGTCCTGACTTTC. Translation gives CASRTGGGGANVLTF. With all but the CDR3 taken from the reference TRBV28 and TRBJ2-6 genes, the full variable domain is: DVKVTQSSRYLVKRTGEKVFLECVQDMDHENMFWYRQDPGLGLRLIYFSYDVKMKEKGDIPEGYSVSREKKERFSLILESASTNQTSMYLCASRTGGGGANVLTFGAGSRLTVL.